Given below is one TCR beta chain in context. The target antigen is unknown. The sample comes from a study of shared clonotypes between healthy human individuals. Generated by immunoSEQ multiplex PCR, the TCRdb table keeps only in-frame clones and is missing some. The data show a few hundred thousand clones, 65% seen once. Study observations and caveats: Since donors were few, the genetic and exposure-history diversity represented was limited. It was the non-shared clonotypes that had lower generation probabilities than clonotypes shared by all four donors.

The V gene lost 2 bases and the J gene lost 4 bases, with 10 bases spanning the gap. The CDR3 contains 14 residues. Germline CDR1 reads SGHTS; CDR2 reads YDEGEE. Sequencing was carried out using memory CD4+ T cells sorted from blood. Subset denoted: CD45RA-negative fraction. This receptor was identified in a man aged 25-40 years in good health. The chain combines TRBV5-8 with TRBJ2-1, with D uncertain. The CDR3 spells CASSFGSDYNEQFF. CDR3 sequence (DNA): TGTGCCAGCAGCTTTGGCTCAGATTACAATGAGCAGTTCTTC. The full variable domain, in which reference TRBV5-8 and TRBJ2-1 provide the parts outside the CDR3, is EAGVTQSPTHLIKTRGQQATLRCSPISGHTSVYWYQQALGLGLQFLLWYDEGEERNRGNFPPRFSGRQFPNYSSELNVNALELEDSALYLCASSFGSDYNEQFFGPGTRLTVL.